This paragraph reports one TCR beta chain. The antigen is unknown. The data were produced by immunoSEQ multiplex PCR, yet TCRdb's version contains in-frame clones alone and is incomplete. The sample has some 100,000 clones, about 85% seen once. The data originate from a study of OX40 agonist ivuxolimab in advanced cancers. The overall study: Patients achieving partial responses numbered three: one hepatocellular carcinoma case and two cutaneous melanoma cases. General study findings and limits: CD4+ and CD8+ blood T cells expanded clonally by week 6 at 0.1 to 3.0 mg/kg. The authors also found low normalized T-cell clonal expansion in some nonresponders.

This CDR3 contains 14 residues. The clonotype comes from an adult with an advanced solid tumor such as melanoma, head and neck, liver or kidney cancer. The sample in question was CD4+ or CD8+ T cells sorted from blood, obtained in a trial of the OX40 agonist ivuxolimab. This chain connects TRBV21-1 to TRBJ1-6. TRBV21-1 is termed a pseudogene. The CDR3 sequence: CASSKVGYNSPLHF. CDR3 DNA sequence: TGTGCCAGCAGCAAAGTGGGGTATAATTCACCCCTCCACTTT.